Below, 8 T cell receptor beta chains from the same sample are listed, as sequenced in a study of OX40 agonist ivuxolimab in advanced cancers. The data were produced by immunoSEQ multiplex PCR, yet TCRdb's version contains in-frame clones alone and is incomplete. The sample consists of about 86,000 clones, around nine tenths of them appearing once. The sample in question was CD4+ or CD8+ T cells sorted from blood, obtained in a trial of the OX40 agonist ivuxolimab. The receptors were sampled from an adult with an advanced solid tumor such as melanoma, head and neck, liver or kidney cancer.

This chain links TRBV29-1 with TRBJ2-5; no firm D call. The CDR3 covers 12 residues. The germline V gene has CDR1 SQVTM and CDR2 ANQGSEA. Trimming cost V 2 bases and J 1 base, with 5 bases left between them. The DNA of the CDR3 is TGCAGCGTTGAACAGATCCAAGAGACCCAGTACTTC. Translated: CSVEQIQETQYF.

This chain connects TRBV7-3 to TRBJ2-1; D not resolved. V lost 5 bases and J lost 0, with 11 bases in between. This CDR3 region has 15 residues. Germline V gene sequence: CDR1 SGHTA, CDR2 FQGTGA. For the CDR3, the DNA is TGTGCCAGCAGCCTGGAGCGCAGCTCCTACAATGAGCAGTTCTTC. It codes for CASSLERSSYNEQFF.

In DNA form, the CDR3 reads TGTGCCAGCAGTGAGGACAGCAACACCGGGGAGCTGTTTTTT. Encoded protein: CASSEDSNTGELFF. The chain uses TRBV2 and TRBJ2-2; D is perhaps TRBD1 (6 bases). The V end lost 3 bases, the J end lost 2 bases, and 7 bases lay between the germline ends. Germline loops: CDR1 SNHLY, CDR2 FYNNEI. CDR3 length: 14 amino acids. Variable domain in full (rest from reference TRBV2 and TRBJ2-2): EPEVTQTPSHQVTQMGQEVILRCVPISNHLYFYWYRQILGQKVEFLVSFYNNEISEKSEIFDDQFSVERPDGSNFTLKIRSTKLEDSAMYFCASSEDSNTGELFFGEGSRLTVL.

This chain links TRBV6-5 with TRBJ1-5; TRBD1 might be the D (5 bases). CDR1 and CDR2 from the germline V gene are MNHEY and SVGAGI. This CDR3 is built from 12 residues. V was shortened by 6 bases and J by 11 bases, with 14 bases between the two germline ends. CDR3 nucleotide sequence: TGTGCCAGCAGGGGACCCGGGTTGTCCCAGCATTTT. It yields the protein CASRGPGLSQHF.

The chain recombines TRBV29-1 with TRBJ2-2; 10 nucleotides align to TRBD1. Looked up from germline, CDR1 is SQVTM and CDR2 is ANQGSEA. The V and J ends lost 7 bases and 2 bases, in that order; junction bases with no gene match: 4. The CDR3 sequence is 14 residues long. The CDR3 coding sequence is TGCAGCGGGGGACAGGGGATAAACACCGGGGAGCTGTTTTTT. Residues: CSGGQGINTGELFF.

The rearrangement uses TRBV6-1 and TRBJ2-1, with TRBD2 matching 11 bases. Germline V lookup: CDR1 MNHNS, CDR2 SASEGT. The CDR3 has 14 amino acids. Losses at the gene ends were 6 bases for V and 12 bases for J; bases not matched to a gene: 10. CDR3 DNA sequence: TGTGCCAGCAGGGCGTCAACTAGCGGGAGACGGCAGTTCTTC. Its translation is CASRASTSGRRQFF.

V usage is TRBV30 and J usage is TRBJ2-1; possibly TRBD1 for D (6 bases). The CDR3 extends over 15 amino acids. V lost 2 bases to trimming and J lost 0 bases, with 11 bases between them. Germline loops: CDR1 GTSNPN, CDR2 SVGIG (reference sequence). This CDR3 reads CAWSPGTSSYNEQFF. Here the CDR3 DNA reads TGTGCCTGGAGTCCCGGGACATCCTCCTACAATGAGCAGTTCTTC.

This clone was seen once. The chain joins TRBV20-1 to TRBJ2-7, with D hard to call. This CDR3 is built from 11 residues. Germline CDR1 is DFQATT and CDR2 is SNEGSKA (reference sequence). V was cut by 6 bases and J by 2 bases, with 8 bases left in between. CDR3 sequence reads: CSASPTYEQYF. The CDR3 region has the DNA TGCAGTGCCAGCCCGACCTACGAGCAGTACTTC.